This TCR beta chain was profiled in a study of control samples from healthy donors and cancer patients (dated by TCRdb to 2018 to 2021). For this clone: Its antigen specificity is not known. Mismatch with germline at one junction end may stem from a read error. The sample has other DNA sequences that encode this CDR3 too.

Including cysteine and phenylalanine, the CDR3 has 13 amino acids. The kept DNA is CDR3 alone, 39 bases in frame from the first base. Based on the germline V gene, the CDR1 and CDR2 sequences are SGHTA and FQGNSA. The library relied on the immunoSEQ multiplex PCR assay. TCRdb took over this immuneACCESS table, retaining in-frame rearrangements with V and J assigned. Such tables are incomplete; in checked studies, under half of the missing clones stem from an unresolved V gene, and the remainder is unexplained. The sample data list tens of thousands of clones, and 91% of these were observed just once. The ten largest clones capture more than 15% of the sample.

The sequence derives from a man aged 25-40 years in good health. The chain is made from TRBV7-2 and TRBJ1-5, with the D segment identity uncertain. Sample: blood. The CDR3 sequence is CASSLDLGQPQHF. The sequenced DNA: TGTGCCAGCAGTTTAGACCTGGGACAGCCCCAGCATTTT.